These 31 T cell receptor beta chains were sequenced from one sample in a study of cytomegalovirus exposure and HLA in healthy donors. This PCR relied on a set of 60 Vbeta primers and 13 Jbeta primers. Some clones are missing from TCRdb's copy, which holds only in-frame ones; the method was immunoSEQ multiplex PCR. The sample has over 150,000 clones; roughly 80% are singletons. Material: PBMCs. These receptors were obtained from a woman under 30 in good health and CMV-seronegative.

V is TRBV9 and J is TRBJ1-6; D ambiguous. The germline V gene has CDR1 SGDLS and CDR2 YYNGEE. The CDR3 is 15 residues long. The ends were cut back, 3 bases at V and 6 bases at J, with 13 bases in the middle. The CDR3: CASSGRAGLNSPLHF. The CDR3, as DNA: TGTGCCAGCAGCGGACGTGCGGGTCTTAATTCACCCCTCCACTTT. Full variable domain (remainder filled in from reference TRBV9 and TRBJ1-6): DSGVTQTPKHLITATGQRVTLRCSPRSGDLSVYWYQQSLDQGLQFLIQYYNGEERAKGNILERFSAQQFPDLHSELNLSSLELGDSALYFCASSGRAGLNSPLHFGNGTRLTVT.

CDR3 sequence: CASSIQLRGEQFF. CDR3 nucleotide sequence: TGTGCCAGTAGTATCCAGCTTAGGGGGGAGCAGTTCTTC. This chain connects TRBV19 to TRBJ2-1, with TRBD1 as a possible D gene (6 bases). Trimming shortened V by 3 bases and J by 10 bases, and 13 bases separated the two germline ends. Germline CDR1 is LNHDA and CDR2 is SQIVND (reference sequence). The CDR3 covers 13 residues.

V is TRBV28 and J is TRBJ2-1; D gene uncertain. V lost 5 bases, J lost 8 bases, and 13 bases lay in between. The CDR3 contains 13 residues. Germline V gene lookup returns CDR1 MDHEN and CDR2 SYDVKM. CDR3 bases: TGTGCCAGCAGTGCCCCCTCCCCGGATGAGCAGTTCTTC. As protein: CASSAPSPDEQFF.

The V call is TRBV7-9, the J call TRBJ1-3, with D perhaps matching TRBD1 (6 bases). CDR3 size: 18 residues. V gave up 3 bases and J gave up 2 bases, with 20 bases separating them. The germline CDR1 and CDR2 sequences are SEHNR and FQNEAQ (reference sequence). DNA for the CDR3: TGTGCCAGCAGCTTGAGCGCCCCAATGGGGGCGGCTGGAAACACCATATATTTT. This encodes CASSLSAPMGAAGNTIYF.

This CDR3 is CASSRGREETQYF. CDR3 sequence (DNA): TGTGCCAGCAGCAGAGGCAGGGAAGAGACCCAGTACTTC. The genes are TRBV7-3 and TRBJ2-5; a possible D gene is TRBD1 (5 bases). Looked up from germline, CDR1 is SGHTA and CDR2 is FQGTGA. V was cut by 5 bases and J by 3 bases, with 10 bases left in between. The CDR3 sequence is 13 residues long.

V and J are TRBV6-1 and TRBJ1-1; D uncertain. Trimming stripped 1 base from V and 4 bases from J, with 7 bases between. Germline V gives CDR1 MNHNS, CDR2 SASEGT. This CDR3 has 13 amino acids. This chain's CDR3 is CASSEERCTEAFF. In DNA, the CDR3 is TGTGCCAGCAGTGAAGAGCGGTGCACTGAAGCTTTCTTT.

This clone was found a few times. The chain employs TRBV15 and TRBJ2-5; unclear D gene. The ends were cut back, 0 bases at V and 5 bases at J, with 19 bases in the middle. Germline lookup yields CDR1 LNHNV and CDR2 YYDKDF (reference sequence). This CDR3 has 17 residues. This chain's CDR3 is CATSRDFLEHAFETQYF. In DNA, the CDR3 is TGTGCCACCAGCAGAGATTTTTTGGAGCACGCATTCGAGACCCAGTACTTC.

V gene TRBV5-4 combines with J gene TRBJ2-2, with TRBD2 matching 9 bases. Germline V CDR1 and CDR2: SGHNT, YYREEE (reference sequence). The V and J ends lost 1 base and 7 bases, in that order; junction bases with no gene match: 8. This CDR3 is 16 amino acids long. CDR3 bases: TGTGCCAGCAGCTTGTGGGCGGGAGGGTTGAACGGGGAGCTGTTTTTT. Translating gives CASSLWAGGLNGELFF.

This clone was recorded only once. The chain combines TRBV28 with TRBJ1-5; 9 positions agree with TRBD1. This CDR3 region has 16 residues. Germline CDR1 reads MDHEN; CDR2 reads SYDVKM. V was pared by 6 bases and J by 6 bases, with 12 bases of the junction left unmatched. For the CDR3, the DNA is TGTGCCAGCAGCCCTTCTTCCGGGACAGGGTTTCAGCCCCAGCATTTT. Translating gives CASSPSSGTGFQPQHF.

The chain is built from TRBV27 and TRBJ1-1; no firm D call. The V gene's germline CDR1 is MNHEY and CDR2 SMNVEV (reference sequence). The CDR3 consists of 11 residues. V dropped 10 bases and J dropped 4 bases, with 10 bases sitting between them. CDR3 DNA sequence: TGTGCCACAGGCAGACCCACTGAAGCTTTCTTT. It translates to CATGRPTEAFF.

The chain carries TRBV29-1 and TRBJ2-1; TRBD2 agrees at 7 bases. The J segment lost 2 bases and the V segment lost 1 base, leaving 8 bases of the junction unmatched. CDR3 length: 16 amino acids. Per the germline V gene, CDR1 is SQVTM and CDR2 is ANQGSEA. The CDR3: CSVEVSSSGAYNEQFF. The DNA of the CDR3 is TGCAGCGTTGAAGTTTCTTCCAGCGGGGCCTACAATGAGCAGTTCTTC.

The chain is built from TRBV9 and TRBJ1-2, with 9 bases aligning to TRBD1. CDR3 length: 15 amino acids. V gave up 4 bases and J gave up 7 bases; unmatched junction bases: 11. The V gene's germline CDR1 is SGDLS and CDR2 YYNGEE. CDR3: CASSSRTGESAGYTF. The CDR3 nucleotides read TGTGCCAGCAGCTCACGGACAGGGGAGTCGGCTGGCTACACCTTC.

The CDR3 DNA is TGTGCCAGCAGCCCATCCGGCAGGGTTAGAGAGGCCGGGGAGCTGTTTTTT. Translated, it gives CASSPSGRVREAGELFF. V usage is TRBV7-3 and J usage is TRBJ2-2; D possibly corresponds to TRBD1 (5 bases). Germline-derived CDR1 and CDR2 are SGHTA and FQGTGA. V lost 5 bases to trimming and J lost 6 bases, with 22 bases between them. CDR3 length: 17 amino acids.

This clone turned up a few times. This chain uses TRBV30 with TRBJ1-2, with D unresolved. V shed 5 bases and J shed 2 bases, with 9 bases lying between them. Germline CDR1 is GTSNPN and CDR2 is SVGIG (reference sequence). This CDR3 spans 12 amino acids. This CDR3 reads CAWATGNYGYTF. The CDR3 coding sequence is TGTGCCTGGGCAACGGGGAACTATGGCTACACCTTC.

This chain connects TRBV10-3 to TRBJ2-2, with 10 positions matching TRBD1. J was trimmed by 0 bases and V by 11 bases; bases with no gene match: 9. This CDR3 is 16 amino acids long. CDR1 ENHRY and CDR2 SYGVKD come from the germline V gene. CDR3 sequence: CAVRTGGSANTGELFF. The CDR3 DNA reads TGTGCCGTCCGGACAGGGGGATCTGCGAACACCGGGGAGCTGTTTTTT.

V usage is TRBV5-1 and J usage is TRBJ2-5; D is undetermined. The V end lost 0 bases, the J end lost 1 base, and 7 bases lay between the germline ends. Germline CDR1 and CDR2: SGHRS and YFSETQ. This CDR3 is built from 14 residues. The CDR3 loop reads CASSLGLGQETQYF. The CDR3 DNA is TGCGCCAGCAGCTTGGGACTGGGCCAAGAGACCCAGTACTTC.

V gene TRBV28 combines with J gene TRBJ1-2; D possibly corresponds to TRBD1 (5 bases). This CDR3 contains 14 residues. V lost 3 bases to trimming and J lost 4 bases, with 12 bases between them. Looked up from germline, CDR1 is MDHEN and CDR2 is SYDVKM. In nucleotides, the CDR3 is TGTGCCAGCAGTTTGGCCCGCCAGGGCTATGGCTACACCTTC. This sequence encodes CASSLARQGYGYTF.

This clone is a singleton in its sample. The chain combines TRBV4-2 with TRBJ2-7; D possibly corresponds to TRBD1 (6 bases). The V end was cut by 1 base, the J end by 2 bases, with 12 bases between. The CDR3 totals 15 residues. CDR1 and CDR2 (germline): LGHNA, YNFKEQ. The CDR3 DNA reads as TGTGCCAGCAGCCAAGCAACAGGGAGTCCCTACGAGCAGTACTTC. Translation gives CASSQATGSPYEQYF.

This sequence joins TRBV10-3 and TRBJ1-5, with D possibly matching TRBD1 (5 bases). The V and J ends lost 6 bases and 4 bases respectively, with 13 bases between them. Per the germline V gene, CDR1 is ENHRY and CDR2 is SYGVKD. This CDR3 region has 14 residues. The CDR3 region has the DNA TGTGCCATCAGCGGAGGGACGGATAATCAGCCCCAGCATTTT. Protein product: CAISGGTDNQPQHF.

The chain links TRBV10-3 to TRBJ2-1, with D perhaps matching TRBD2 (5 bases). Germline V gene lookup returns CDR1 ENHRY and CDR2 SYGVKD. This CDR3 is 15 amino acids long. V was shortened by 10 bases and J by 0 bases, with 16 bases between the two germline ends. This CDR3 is CATMVPGSSYNEQFF. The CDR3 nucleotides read TGTGCCACCATGGTCCCGGGGAGCTCCTACAATGAGCAGTTCTTC.

For the CDR3, the DNA is TGTGCCAGCAGCCTCCCTGTGAGCTCCTACAATGAGCAGTTCTTC. Protein sequence: CASSLPVSSYNEQFF. The V call is TRBV7-6, the J call TRBJ2-1; no clear D. V was shortened by 5 bases and J by 0 bases, with 11 bases between the two germline ends. Germline assignment: CDR1 SGHVS and CDR2 FNYEAQ. The CDR3 spans 15 residues.

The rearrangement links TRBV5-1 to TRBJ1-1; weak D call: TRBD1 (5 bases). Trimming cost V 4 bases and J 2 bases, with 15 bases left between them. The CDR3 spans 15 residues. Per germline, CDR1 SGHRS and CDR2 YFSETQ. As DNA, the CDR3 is TGCGCCAGCAGCCCCAGGGAGGACGGAAACACTGAAGCTTTCTTT. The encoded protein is CASSPREDGNTEAFF. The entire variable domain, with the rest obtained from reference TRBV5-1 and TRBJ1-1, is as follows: KAGVTQTPRYLIKTRGQQVTLSCSPISGHRSVSWYQQTPGQGLQFLFEYFSETQRNKGNFPGRFSGRQFSNSRSEMNVSTLELGDSALYLCASSPREDGNTEAFFGQGTRLTVV.

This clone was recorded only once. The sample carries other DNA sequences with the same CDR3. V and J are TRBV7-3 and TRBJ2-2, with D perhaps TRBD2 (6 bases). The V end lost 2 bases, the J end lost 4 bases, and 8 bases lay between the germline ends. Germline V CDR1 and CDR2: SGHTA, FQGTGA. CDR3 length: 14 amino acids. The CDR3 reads CASSLGAGTGELFF. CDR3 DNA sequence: TGTGCCAGCAGCTTAGGAGCGGGCACCGGGGAGCTGTTTTTT. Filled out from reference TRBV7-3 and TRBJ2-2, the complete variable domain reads GAGVSQTPSNKVTEKGKYVELRCDPISGHTALYWYRQSLGQGPEFLIYFQGTGAADDSGLPNDRFFAVRPEGSVSTLKIQRTERGDSAVYLCASSLGAGTGELFFGEGSRLTVL.

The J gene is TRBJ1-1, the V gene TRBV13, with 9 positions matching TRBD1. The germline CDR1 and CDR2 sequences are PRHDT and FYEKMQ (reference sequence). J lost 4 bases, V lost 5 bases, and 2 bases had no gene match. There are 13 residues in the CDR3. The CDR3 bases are TGTGCCAGCAGCCTGGACAGGGGCACTGAAGCTTTCTTT. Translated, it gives CASSLDRGTEAFF. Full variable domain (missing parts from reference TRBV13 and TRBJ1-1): AAGVIQSPRHLIKEKRETATLKCYPIPRHDTVYWYQQGPGQDPQFLISFYEKMQSDKGSIPDRFSAQQFSDYHSELNMSSLELGDSALYFCASSLDRGTEAFFGQGTRLTVV.

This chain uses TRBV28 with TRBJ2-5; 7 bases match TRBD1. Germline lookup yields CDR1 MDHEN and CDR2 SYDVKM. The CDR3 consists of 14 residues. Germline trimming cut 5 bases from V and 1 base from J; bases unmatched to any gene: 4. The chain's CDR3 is CASSDRAFQETQYF. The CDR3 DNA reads TGTGCCAGCAGTGACAGGGCCTTCCAAGAGACCCAGTACTTC.

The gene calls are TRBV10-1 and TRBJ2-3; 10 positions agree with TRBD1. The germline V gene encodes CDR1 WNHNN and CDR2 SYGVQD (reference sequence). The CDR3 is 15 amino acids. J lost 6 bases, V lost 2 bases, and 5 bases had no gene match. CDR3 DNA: TGCGCCAGCAGTGAGGGGACAGGGGCGATGGATACGCAGTATTTT. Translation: CASSEGTGAMDTQYF.

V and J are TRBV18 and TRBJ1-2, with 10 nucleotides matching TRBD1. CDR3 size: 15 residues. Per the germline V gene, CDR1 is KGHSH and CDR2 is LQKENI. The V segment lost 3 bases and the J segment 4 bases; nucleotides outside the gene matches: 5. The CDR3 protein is CASSPEGQGFYGYTF. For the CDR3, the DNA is TGTGCCAGCTCACCCGAGGGACAGGGGTTCTATGGCTACACCTTC. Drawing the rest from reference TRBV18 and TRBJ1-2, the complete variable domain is NAGVMQNPRHLVRRRGQEARLRCSPMKGHSHVYWYRQLPEEGLKFMVYLQKENIIDESGMPKERFSAEFPKEGPSILRIQQVVRGDSAAYFCASSPEGQGFYGYTFGSGTRLTVV.

The CDR3 DNA sequence: TGTGCCAGCTCCCCGGGCCAGGGACTGGGAGAGACCCAGTACTTC. It is translated as CASSPGQGLGETQYF. The chain carries TRBV18 and TRBJ2-5, with D possibly matching TRBD2 (6 bases). CDR3 length: 15 residues. CDR1 and CDR2 from the germline V gene are KGHSH and LQKENI. Trimming shortened V by 6 bases and J by 4 bases, and 18 bases separated the two germline ends.

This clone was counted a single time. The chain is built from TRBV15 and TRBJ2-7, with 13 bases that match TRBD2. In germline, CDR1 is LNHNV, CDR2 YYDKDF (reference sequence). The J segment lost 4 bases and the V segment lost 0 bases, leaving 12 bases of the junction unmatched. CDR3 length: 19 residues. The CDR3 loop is CATSRDLGTTSGGGYEQYF. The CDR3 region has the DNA TGTGCCACCAGCAGAGATCTCGGCACTACTAGCGGGGGGGGATACGAGCAGTACTTC.

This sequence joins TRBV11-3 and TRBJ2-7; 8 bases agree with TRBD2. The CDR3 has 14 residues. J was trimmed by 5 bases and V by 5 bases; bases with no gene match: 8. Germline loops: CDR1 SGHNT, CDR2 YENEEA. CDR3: CASSPLAGTDEQYF. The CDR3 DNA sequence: TGTGCCAGCAGCCCCTTAGCGGGAACCGACGAGCAGTACTTC.

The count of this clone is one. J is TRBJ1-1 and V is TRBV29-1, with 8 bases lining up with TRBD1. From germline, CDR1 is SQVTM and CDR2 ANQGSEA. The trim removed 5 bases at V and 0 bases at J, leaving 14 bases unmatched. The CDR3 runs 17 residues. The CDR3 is CSVLSGQGRSMNTEAFF. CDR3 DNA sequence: TGCAGCGTTCTCTCCGGACAGGGAAGGTCAATGAACACTGAAGCTTTCTTT. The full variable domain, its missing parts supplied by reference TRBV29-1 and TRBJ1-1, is SAVISQKPSRDICQRGTSLTIQCQVDSQVTMMFWYRQQPGQSLTLIATANQGSEATYESGFVIDKFPISRPNLTFSTLTVSNMSPEDSSIYLCSVLSGQGRSMNTEAFFGQGTRLTVV.